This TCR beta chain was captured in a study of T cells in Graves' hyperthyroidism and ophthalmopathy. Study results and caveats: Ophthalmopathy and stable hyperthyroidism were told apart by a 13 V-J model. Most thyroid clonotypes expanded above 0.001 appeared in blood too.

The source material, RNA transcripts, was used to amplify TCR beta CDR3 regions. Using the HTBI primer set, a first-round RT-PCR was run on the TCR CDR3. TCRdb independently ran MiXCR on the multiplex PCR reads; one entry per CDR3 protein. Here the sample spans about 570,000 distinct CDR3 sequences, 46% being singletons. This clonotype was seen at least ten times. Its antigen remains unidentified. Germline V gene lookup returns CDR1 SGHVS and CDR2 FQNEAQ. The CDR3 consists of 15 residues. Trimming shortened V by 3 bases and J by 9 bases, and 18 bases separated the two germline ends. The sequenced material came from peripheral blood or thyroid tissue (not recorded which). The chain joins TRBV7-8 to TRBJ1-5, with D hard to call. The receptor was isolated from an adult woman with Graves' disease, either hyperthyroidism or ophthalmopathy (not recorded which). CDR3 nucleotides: TGTGCCAGCAGCTTGACCCGACCAGCTACGACGCCCCAGCATTTT. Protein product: CASSLTRPATTPQHF.